This T cell receptor (beta chain) was documented in a study of OX40 agonist ivuxolimab in advanced cancers. Study outcomes and limitations: On average, a greater number of expanded clones characterised CD8+ T cells relative to CD4+.

Regarding this clone: The antigen remains unidentified.

Profiling relied on immunoSEQ multiplex PCR, and the TCRdb table lists in-frame clones only, not all of them. The sample has 72,000 or so clones; about 88% are singletons. Trimming took 5 bases from V and 6 from J, leaving 16 bases between them. The CDR3 length is 14 residues. Germline V CDR1 and CDR2: LNHDA, SQIVND (reference sequence). V usage is TRBV19 and J usage is TRBJ1-2; no clear D gene. The source is an adult with an advanced solid tumor such as melanoma, head and neck, liver or kidney cancer. This specimen consisted of CD4+ or CD8+ T cells sorted from blood, obtained in a trial of the OX40 agonist ivuxolimab. The CDR3 bases are TGTGCCAGTAGTCTCCTCCGGACCCGCGATGGCTACACCTTC. The encoded protein is CASSLLRTRDGYTF.